This TCR beta chain was identified in a study of blood T cells in healthy people across ages. The study, taken as a whole, reports: Comparison with aged donors showed that long-lived donors had more naive CD4+ cells and higher diversity.

This CDR3 comprises 15 residues. CDR1 is DFQATT, CDR2 SNEGSKA, per germline (reference sequence). In regard to this clonotype: Its antigen is unidentified.

Russia was home to the donors, healthy Caucasian individuals aged roughly 6 to 100. A sample-barcoded 5' primer and a J-beta primer mix were used in a second PCR of about 7 to 12 cycles. All samples gave at least 2.5 million CDR3-containing paired-end reads. Each CDR3 protein gets one entry after TCRdb re-called the 5' RACE reads with MiXCR. The sample records 1.5 million to 2 million distinct CDR3 sequences, about 32% being singletons. The rearrangement uses TRBV20-1 and TRBJ2-7; 9 bases match TRBD2. The J call is uncertain, as TRBJ2-1 better fits the DNA end. The sequenced material came from blood. The source is a woman aged 25 to 45 in good health. The CDR3 DNA reads as TGCAGTGCTGGACAAGCGGGAGGTGGGACAAATGAGCAGTTCTTC. This gives the protein CSAGQAGGGTNEQFF.